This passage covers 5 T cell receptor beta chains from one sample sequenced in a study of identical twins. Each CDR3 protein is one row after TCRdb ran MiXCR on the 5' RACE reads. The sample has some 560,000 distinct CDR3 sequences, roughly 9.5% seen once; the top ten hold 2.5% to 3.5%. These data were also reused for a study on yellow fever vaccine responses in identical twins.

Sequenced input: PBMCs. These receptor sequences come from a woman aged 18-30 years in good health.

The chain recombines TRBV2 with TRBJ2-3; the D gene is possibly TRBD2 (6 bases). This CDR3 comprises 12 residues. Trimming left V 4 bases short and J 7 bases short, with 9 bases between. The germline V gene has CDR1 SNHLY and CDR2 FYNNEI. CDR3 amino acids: CASSGDSYTQYF. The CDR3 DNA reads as TGTGCCAGCAGTGGGGACTCTTATACGCAGTATTTT. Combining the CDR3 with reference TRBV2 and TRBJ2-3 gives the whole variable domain EPEVTQTPSHQVTQMGQEVILRCVPISNHLYFYWYRQILGQKVEFLVSFYNNEISEKSEIFDDQFSVERPDGSNFTLKIRSTKLEDSAMYFCASSGDSYTQYFGPGTRLTVL.

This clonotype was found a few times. The DNA of the CDR3 is TGTGCCAGCAGTTTATGCATAACAGGGTGCGAGACCCAGTACTTC. It specifies CASSLCITGCETQYF. The rearrangement uses TRBV28 and TRBJ2-5, with D perhaps matching TRBD1 (6 bases). The CDR3 extends over 15 amino acids. The germline V and J ends were trimmed by 0 bases and 5 bases, with 13 bases remaining between them. In germline, CDR1 is MDHEN, CDR2 SYDVKM.

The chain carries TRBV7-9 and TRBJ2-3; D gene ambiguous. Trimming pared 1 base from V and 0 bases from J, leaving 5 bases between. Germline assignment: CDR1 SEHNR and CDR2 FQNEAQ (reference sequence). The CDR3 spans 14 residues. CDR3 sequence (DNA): TGTGCCAGCAGCTTAGTCGACAGCACAGATACGCAGTATTTT. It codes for CASSLVDSTDTQYF.

The CDR3 spells CATSTDGPWTGELFF. The CDR3 nucleotides read TGTGCCACCAGCACCGACGGGCCTTGGACCGGGGAGCTGTTTTTT. The V gene is TRBV15, the J gene TRBJ2-2, with D unresolved. The germline V and J ends were trimmed by 4 bases and 5 bases, with 14 bases remaining between them. Germline V gene sequence: CDR1 LNHNV, CDR2 YYDKDF (reference sequence). This CDR3 is 15 amino acids long.

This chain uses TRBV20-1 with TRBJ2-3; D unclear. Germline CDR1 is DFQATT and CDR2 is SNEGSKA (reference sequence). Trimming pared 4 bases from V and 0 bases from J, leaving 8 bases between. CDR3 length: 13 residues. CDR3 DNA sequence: TGCAGTGCTATTGAATCTAGCACAGATACGCAGTATTTT. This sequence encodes CSAIESSTDTQYF.